The sample holds many counts of the clone carrying this T cell receptor beta chain. Using its own MiXCR run on the RT-PCR reads, TCRdb lists one record per CDR3 protein. The sample has 15,000 to 25,000 distinct CDR3 sequences; 4.5% to 6% are singletons. The data were taken from a study of patients and donors after allogeneic stem cell transplantation. This CDR3 is built from 13 residues. V lost 9 bases and J lost 7; bases outside the gene matches: 7. Germline lookup yields CDR1 MNHEY and CDR2 SMNVEV (reference sequence). Source material: blood, either unsorted or a sorted T cell fraction (not recorded which). V and J are TRBV27 and TRBJ2-1, with 9 bases identical to TRBD2. This receptor was identified in a human donor who was either an allogeneic HSCT recipient or a stem cell or donor lymphocyte infusion donor (not recorded which). It is not recorded whose cells these are; they may come from a transplant donor. CDR3: CASRILAGNEQFF. DNA of the CDR3: TGTGCCAGTCGAATTCTAGCGGGGAATGAGCAGTTCTTC.